One and the same sample provided the 5 T cell receptor beta chains below, sequenced in a study of shared clonotypes between healthy human individuals. The protocol was immunoSEQ multiplex PCR, while the TCRdb copy is restricted to in-frame clones and leaves out a portion. The table shows more than 500,000 clones, with roughly 95% occurring only once. Sequenced input: naive CD4+ T cells sorted from blood. Subset described: CD45RA+ positively selected. The receptors come from a woman in her twenties or thirties in good health.

The chain employs TRBV7-6 and TRBJ2-6; D gene ambiguous. Per the germline V gene, CDR1 is SGHVS and CDR2 is FNYEAQ. Trimming took 2 bases from V and 0 from J, leaving 5 bases between them. The CDR3 is made up of 15 amino acids. Written as DNA, the CDR3 is TGTGCCAGCAGCTTAAGGTACTCTGGGGCCAACGTCCTGACTTTC. Encoded protein: CASSLRYSGANVLTF.

The chain uses TRBV6-5 and TRBJ1-6; no reliable D call. With 6 bases removed from V and 7 bases from J, the gap between germline ends came to 7 bases. Germline lookup yields CDR1 MNHEY and CDR2 SVGAGI. The CDR3 has 12 residues. This CDR3 reads CASSKYNSPLHF. In nucleotides, the CDR3 is TGTGCCAGCAGCAAATACAATTCACCCCTCCACTTT.

The rearrangement joins TRBV28 to TRBJ1-2, with TRBD1 as a possible D gene (5 bases). V shed 3 bases and J shed 0 bases, with 14 bases lying between them. Germline V gives CDR1 MDHEN, CDR2 SYDVKM. This CDR3 contains 16 residues. The DNA of the CDR3 is TGTGCCAGCAGTTTTCCCCCGGGCAGGGCTAACTATGGCTACACCTTC. Translating it yields CASSFPPGRANYGYTF.

V is TRBV7-9 and J is TRBJ1-1, with a weak D call TRBD1 (6 bases). Germline V lookup: CDR1 SEHNR, CDR2 FQNEAQ (reference sequence). The germline V and J ends were trimmed by 0 bases and 3 bases, with 11 bases remaining between them. The CDR3 spans 15 residues. CDR3 sequence (DNA): TGTGCCAGCAGCTTAGCGTCAGGGGTGTACACTGAAGCTTTCTTT. Residues: CASSLASGVYTEAFF. The full variable domain, rest sourced from reference TRBV7-9 and TRBJ1-1, is DTGVSQNPRHKITKRGQNVTFRCDPISEHNRLYWYRQTLGQGPEFLTYFQNEAQLEKSRLLSDRFSAERPKGSFSTLEIQRTEQGDSAMYLCASSLASGVYTEAFFGQGTRLTVV.

The chain recombines TRBV27 with TRBJ2-1, with 11 bases aligning to TRBD2. Germline assignment: CDR1 MNHEY and CDR2 SMNVEV (reference sequence). The CDR3 extends over 17 amino acids. J lost 5 bases, V lost 1 base, and 7 bases had no gene match. The CDR3 region has the DNA TGTGCCAGCAGTTTATTGTCACTAGCGGGAGAGAACAATGAGCAGTTCTTC. Its protein product is CASSLLSLAGENNEQFF.